Shown below are 10 T cell receptor beta chains from a single sample sequenced in a study of cytomegalovirus exposure and HLA in healthy donors. PCR involved 60 Vbeta and 13 Jbeta primers. Sequencing used immunoSEQ multiplex PCR; TCRdb keeps in-frame clones, though not all of them. The sample lists fewer than 140,000 clones, 75% occurring once. What was sequenced was PBMCs. The receptors originated from a male donor in good health and CMV-seropositive.

The V and J genes are TRBV11-2 and TRBJ1-5, with unresolved D. The length of the CDR3 is 13 residues. V was cut by 5 bases and J by 4 bases, with 9 bases left in between. Germline V lookup: CDR1 SGHAT, CDR2 FQNNGV. The CDR3 coding sequence is TGTGCCAGCAGCCCCCGGTGGAATCAGCCCCAGCATTTT. It is translated as CASSPRWNQPQHF.

The chain has TRBV5-6 and TRBJ1-5; the D gene is possibly TRBD1 (5 bases). The germline V gene has CDR1 SGHDT and CDR2 YYEEEE. CDR3 size: 13 residues. The germline V and J ends were trimmed by 6 bases and 6 bases, with 13 bases remaining between them. The CDR3 DNA follows: TGTGCCAGCACCATGGGGGGGATTCAGCCCCAGCATTTT. This sequence encodes CASTMGGIQPQHF.

This chain uses TRBV6-4 with TRBJ2-2, with D possibly being TRBD2 (5 bases). The CDR3 has 13 amino acids. Trimming left V 0 bases short and J 7 bases short, with 6 bases between. Germline CDR1 MRHNA, CDR2 SNTAGT. The DNA for the CDR3 is TGTGCCAGCAGTGACTCGGGAGTCGGGGAGCTGTTTTTT. The encoded protein is CASSDSGVGELFF.

This rearrangement joins TRBV6-5 to TRBJ1-6; D is undetermined. Trimming stripped 0 bases from V and 6 bases from J, with 12 bases between. This CDR3 has 16 residues. Germline CDR1 and CDR2: MNHEY and SVGAGI. CDR3 amino acids: CASSYSTRNRNSPLHF. In DNA form, the CDR3 reads TGTGCCAGCAGTTACTCGACCAGGAATCGTAATTCACCCCTCCACTTT.

The chain employs TRBV5-1 and TRBJ1-1; TRBD1 is a possible D gene (6 bases). Germline V gene lookup returns CDR1 SGHRS and CDR2 YFSETQ. The CDR3 spans 16 residues. Trimming stripped 0 bases from V and 2 bases from J, with 14 bases between. The CDR3 DNA sequence: TGCGCCAGCAGCTTGGACTCCAGGGGCTTTAACACTGAAGCTTTCTTT. Amino acid sequence: CASSLDSRGFNTEAFF. Full variable domain (rest looked up from reference TRBV5-1 and TRBJ1-1): KAGVTQTPRYLIKTRGQQVTLSCSPISGHRSVSWYQQTPGQGLQFLFEYFSETQRNKGNFPGRFSGRQFSNSRSEMNVSTLELGDSALYLCASSLDSRGFNTEAFFGQGTRLTVV.

The chain employs TRBV4-2 and TRBJ2-7, with 7 positions matching TRBD2. The V gene's germline CDR1 is LGHNA and CDR2 YNFKEQ. The CDR3 runs 16 residues. After removal of 2 bases from V and 2 bases from J, the junction contained 9 bases not matched to a gene. The CDR3 coding sequence is TGTGCCAGCAGCCAACTGGGGGGGGTACCGCCCTACGAGCAGTACTTC. Translated: CASSQLGGVPPYEQYF.

Comments on this clone: Other nucleotide sequences from this sample produce the same CDR3. V is TRBV7-9 and J is TRBJ1-1, with 9 bases aligning to TRBD1. Germline assignment: CDR1 SEHNR and CDR2 FQNEAQ (reference sequence). This CDR3 is 15 amino acids long. The V and J ends lost 1 base and 4 bases, in that order; junction bases with no gene match: 4. CDR3 DNA sequence: TGTGCCAGCAGCTTAGTTACAGGGGGCATCACTGAAGCTTTCTTT. It translates to CASSLVTGGITEAFF.

V is TRBV27 and J is TRBJ2-7, with 7 bases identical to TRBD1. J was trimmed by 6 bases and V by 10 bases; bases with no gene match: 12. The V gene's germline CDR1 is MNHEY and CDR2 SMNVEV (reference sequence). This CDR3 comprises 13 residues. This CDR3 is CATQDRLRPEQYF. The CDR3 DNA sequence: TGTGCCACCCAGGACAGGCTAAGACCCGAGCAGTACTTC.

This clone was picked up a small number of times. The V call is TRBV5-5, the J call TRBJ1-1; 9 bases map to TRBD1. Germline assignment: CDR1 SGHKS and CDR2 YYEKEE (reference sequence). V lost 4 bases and J lost 0; bases outside the gene matches: 7. The CDR3 is 16 amino acids. CDR3 sequence reads: CASSKLQGAMNTEAFF. The DNA of the CDR3 is TGTGCCAGCAGCAAACTACAGGGGGCTATGAACACTGAAGCTTTCTTT. Complete variable domain (other parts from reference TRBV5-5 and TRBJ1-1): DAGVTQSPTHLIKTRGQQVTLRCSPISGHKSVSWYQQVLGQGPQFIFQYYEKEERGRGNFPDRFSARQFPNYSSELNVNALLLGDSALYLCASSKLQGAMNTEAFFGQGTRLTVV.

This clone was recorded once. The V and J genes are TRBV7-2 and TRBJ2-3, with D maybe TRBD1 (5 bases). This CDR3 comprises 18 residues. Germline assignment: CDR1 SGHTA and CDR2 FQGNSA. V lost 2 bases, J lost 10 bases, and 28 bases lay in between. CDR3: CASSLLVSGNPPPTAQYF. The CDR3 region has the DNA TGTGCCAGCAGCTTATTGGTCTCAGGGAATCCGCCCCCGACAGCGCAGTATTTT.